This is a list of T cell receptor beta chains from one sample in a study of T cell changes during pregnancy in multiple sclerosis. Assay: immunoSEQ multiplex PCR; the TCRdb copy retains only in-frame clones and omits some. The repertoire includes tens of thousands of clones, roughly 91% of them detected once, and 1.5% to 2% sits in the top ten. The sample was peripheral blood, taken after pregnancy. All receptors derive from a female donor in good health, enrolled as a control in a pregnancy study. The CDR3 runs from the conserved cysteine through the conserved F or W. A D gene is named only where the DNA matches it firmly.

>TRBD2|TRBV11-3|TRBJ2-5
TGTGCCAGCAGCTCCACGTCCGGGGGGTCGGAGACCCAGTACTTC
CASSSTSGGSETQYF
>.|TRBV2|TRBJ1-6
TGTGCCAGCAGTGAAAAAGGGACATCGGATTCACCCCTCCACTTT
CASSEKGTSDSPLHF
>.|TRBV19|TRBJ1-6
TGTGCCAGTAGTATCTGGGGAGTGTCACCCCTCCACTTT
CASSIWGVSPLHF
>TRBD1|TRBV5-6|TRBJ1-2
TGTGCCAGCAGCTTGGACGGACAGGGGGCGAACTATGGCTACACCTTC
CASSLDGQGANYGYTF
>TRBD2|TRBV10-2|TRBJ2-2
TGCGCCAGTTTAGCGGGGGGGCGGAACACCGGGGAGCTGTTTTTT
CASLAGGRNTGELFF
>.|TRBV20-1|TRBJ1-2
TGCAGTGCTAGTCAGGGCTATGGCTACACCTTC
CSASQGYGYTF
>TRBD1|TRBV6-5|TRBJ1-2
TGTGCCAGCAGTGCGGGACAGGGGTTCTATGGCTACACCTTC
CASSAGQGFYGYTF
>TRBD1|TRBV7-8|TRBJ2-7
TGTGCCAGCAGCGAAAGGGGACAGGGCTACGAGCAGTACTTC
CASSERGQGYEQYF
>.|TRBV19|TRBJ1-5
TGTGCCAGTAGTGGGGGCGCGGGCAATCAGCCCCAGCATTTT
CASSGGAGNQPQHF
>.|TRBV18|TRBJ2-5
TGTGCCAGCTCACGCGGACCGGGGGAGACCCAGTACTTC
CASSRGPGETQYF
>TRBD1|TRBV4-1|TRBJ1-2
TGCGCCAGCAGCCACCTGACAGGGAACTATGGCTACACCTTC
CASSHLTGNYGYTF